A single TCR beta chain is shown here with its context. This clonotype was observed a handful of times. Its antigen is unknown. Within one base of it there is no much larger clone, and no base qualities were kept. This entry is derived from a study of T-cell memory formation after mild COVID-19 (dated by TCRdb to about 2021). Background on the whole study: TCR sequence clusters from the two donors were largely donor specific. T-cell clones expanding and contracting after mild COVID-19 in two donors were tracked by longitudinal TCRalpha and TCRbeta repertoire sequencing. Two young, previously healthy adult volunteers made up the cohort, one male and one female. Findings and caveats that apply to the study as a whole: Only a couple of mild cases were covered by the study, and larger cohorts that include severe cases with pre-infection samples were considered necessary. SARS-CoV-2 specificity was not confirmed for the second-wave clones peaking on day 37. Clones that contracted from day 15 to 85 showed balanced CD4/CD8 phenotypes, whereas a second wave of clones that expanded from day 15 to 37 leaned towards CD4+. Contracting CD4+ clones appeared mostly in the CM and EM memory subsets, whereas CD8+ clones were enriched in EMRA. Some responding clones were detected in pre-infection memory, suggesting pre-existing cross-reactive memory T cells joined the SARS-CoV-2 response.

Ficoll-Paque density gradient centrifugation was used to isolate PBMCs. The listed sequencing device is Illumina NovaSeq 6000. TCRalpha and TCRbeta cDNA libraries were built by 5'RACE with constant-segment primers, adding sample barcodes and unique molecular identifiers. RNA was extracted from every sample with Trizol reagent. Libraries were amplified in two PCR steps, with a second sample barcode and Illumina TruSeq adapters added in the second step. The libraries were sequenced on an Illumina NovaSeq using 2 x 150 bp paired-end reads. As for the original processing: The reads were demultiplexed and collapsed into UMI-guided consensus sequences using migec v1.2.7. Using mixcr v2.1.11, UMI consensuses were aligned to TRA and TRB V and J templates and then assembled into clonotypes. A clonotype was counted as expanded or contracted only when both edgeR and NoisET called the clonotype significant, with the noise models trained on biological replicates. edgeR calls used a false discovery rate-adjusted p below 0.01 and a log2 fold-change threshold of 1. As an exploratory analysis of dynamics, max-normalized trajectories of the 1000 most abundant clonotypes were examined with PCA combined with hierarchical clustering. Separately sequenced CD4+ and CD8+ repertoires were used to assign a CD4 or CD8 phenotype to each responding clone. Through fastp at Q25 and MiXCR, TCRdb rebuilt clones from the public reads, retaining in-frame beta chains. Each entry is one CDR3 protein sequence, shown with its most common DNA and genes. The V and J calls were determined by TCRdb, not by the authors. The sample profile shows 400,000 to 450,000 distinct CDR3 sequences; about a sixth of them were found once. The ten largest clones take up roughly a fifth of the sample.

V loses 5 bases, J loses 3 bases, and the germline ends lie 14 bases apart. From its cysteine to its phenylalanine, the CDR3 spans 15 amino acids. The sequence is cut down to CDR3 DNA, 45 bases in frame from base 1. The V gene is TRBV12-3 or TRBV12-4 and the J gene is TRBJ2-1, with the D call perhaps TRBD1 or TRBD2, each one matching 6 bases. The TCR comes from a man aged 18 to 30 who had mild COVID-19 (a few samples of this study predate the infection). The sample titles of this study are shuffled in the database, so cell type and time point are left out; the donor was told from shared clones. Material for sequencing was PBMCs or a T cell subset sorted from them (not recorded which). The CDR3 region reads CASSPRGVGYNEQFF. The DNA sequence reads TGTGCCAGCAGTCCGAGGGGGGTTGGCTACAATGAGCAGTTCTTC.